These 14 T cell receptor beta chains were all obtained from the same sample, sequenced in a study of blood T cell repertoires in COVID-19 (dated by TCRdb to the early 2020s). The method was the immunoSEQ multiplex PCR assay. In its TCRdb copy, this immuneACCESS table keeps in-frame sequences only and misses some clones. Where compared with another copy, unresolved V genes explain less than half of these, and the others have no known cause. The sample contains about 170,000 clones, approximately 87% of them found a single time. The ten largest account for roughly 3.3% of the sample. Sequencing was carried out using peripheral blood. The receptors were sampled from a man aged 18 to 29 with active or convalescent COVID-19.

This chain joins TRBV10-3 and TRBJ2-1, with D possibly being TRBD1 (6 bases). Trimming took off 6 bases at V and 6 bases at J, with 18 bases between the two ends. This CDR3 comprises 15 residues. Per germline, CDR1 ENHRY and CDR2 SYGVKD. CDR3 amino acids: CAIREGTLMGNEQFF. The CDR3 DNA follows: TGTGCCATCAGGGAAGGGACACTAATGGGCAATGAGCAGTTCTTC.

This chain joins TRBV27 and TRBJ1-6; TRBD1 matches 8 bases. CDR1 is MNHEY and CDR2 is SMNVEV in the germline V gene (reference sequence). The V gene end was trimmed by 2 bases and the J gene end by 5 bases; junction bases not matched to a gene: 8. The CDR3 runs 17 residues. CDR3 amino acids: CASSLARTGRNNSPLHF. Here the CDR3 DNA reads TGTGCCAGCAGTTTAGCCCGGACAGGGAGGAATAATTCACCCCTCCACTTT.

The CDR3 DNA reads TGTGCCAGCAGCGCCTTGACAGGGAACACCGGGGAGCTGTTTTTT. Translation: CASSALTGNTGELFF. The rearrangement links TRBV7-2 to TRBJ2-2; D might be TRBD1 (6 bases). The V gene's germline CDR1 is SGHTA and CDR2 FQGNSA. There are 15 residues in the CDR3. Trimming removed 5 bases from V and 1 base from J, with 11 bases in between. The full variable domain, its missing parts supplied by reference TRBV7-2 and TRBJ2-2, is GAGVSQSPSNKVTEKGKDVELRCDPISGHTALYWYRQSLGQGLEFLIYFQGNSAPDKSGLPSDRFSAERTGGSVSTLTIQRTQQEDSAVYLCASSALTGNTGELFFGEGSRLTVL.

The V and J genes are TRBV4-3 and TRBJ2-1, with 11 nucleotides matching TRBD2. CDR1 and CDR2 (germline): LGHNA, YSLEER. The junction had 10 bases not matched to a gene; V was cut back by 0 bases and J by 3 bases. This CDR3 comprises 19 residues. For the CDR3, the DNA is TGCGCCAGCAGCCAAGACCCTTCGACTAGCGGGGCCTACTACAATGAGCAGTTCTTC. As protein: CASSQDPSTSGAYYNEQFF.

V gene TRBV6-5 combines with J gene TRBJ2-7; perhaps TRBD1 as D (5 bases). V shed 1 base and J shed 6 bases, with 19 bases lying between them. This CDR3 is 16 amino acids long. Germline loops: CDR1 MNHEY, CDR2 SVGAGI. The CDR3 region is CASSYLPSKSGSEQYF. CDR3 in DNA: TGTGCCAGCAGTTACTTGCCCTCCAAGTCAGGGTCCGAGCAGTACTTC.

The chain employs TRBV5-1 and TRBJ2-1, with D perhaps matching TRBD2 (5 bases). Germline V gene data show CDR1 as SGHRS and CDR2 as YFSETQ. This CDR3 is 13 amino acids long. Between the trimmed V and J ends, which lost 1 base and 5 bases, there was a span of 7 bases. Written as DNA, the CDR3 is TGCGCCAGCAGCTTGAGAGCGGACAATGAGCAGTTCTTC. Translation: CASSLRADNEQFF.

The rearrangement uses TRBV11-2 and TRBJ1-1, with D perhaps matching TRBD1 (5 bases). Germline V lookup: CDR1 SGHAT, CDR2 FQNNGV. The CDR3 loop spans 12 amino acids. V was trimmed by 1 base and J by 5 bases, leaving 5 bases between them. The CDR3 region is CASSLGQTEAFF. The CDR3 coding sequence is TGTGCCAGCAGCTTAGGACAGACTGAAGCTTTCTTT. The whole variable domain, remainder taken from reference TRBV11-2 and TRBJ1-1, is EAGVAQSPRYKIIEKRQSVAFWCNPISGHATLYWYQQILGQGPKLLIQFQNNGVVDDSQLPKDRFSAERLKGVDSTLKIQPAKLEDSAVYLCASSLGQTEAFFGQGTRLTVV.

The chain combines TRBV11-1 with TRBJ2-1, with D maybe TRBD2 (6 bases). Germline CDR1 is SGHAT and CDR2 is FQDESV (reference sequence). The V and J ends lost 4 bases and 0 bases respectively, with 13 bases between them. The CDR3 length is 16 residues. CDR3 bases: TGTGCCAGCAGCTCCTATAGCGGTTCCTCCTACAATGAGCAGTTCTTC. It codes for CASSSYSGSSYNEQFF. Together with reference TRBV11-1 and TRBJ2-1, the CDR3 gives the full variable domain: EAEVAQSPRYKITEKSQAVAFWCDPISGHATLYWYRQILGQGPELLVQFQDESVVDDSQLPKDRFSAERLKGVDSTLKIQPAELGDSAMYLCASSSYSGSSYNEQFFGPGTRLTVL.

The chain links TRBV5-5 to TRBJ1-6; no definite D call. Trimming took off 3 bases at V and 0 bases at J, with 7 bases between the two ends. Germline loops: CDR1 SGHKS, CDR2 YYEKEE (reference sequence). The CDR3 is made up of 15 amino acids. The CDR3 sequence: CASSSRGSYNSPLHF. The CDR3 nucleotides are TGTGCCAGCAGCTCCCGGGGCTCCTATAATTCACCCCTCCACTTT.

V and J are TRBV18 and TRBJ2-7; D is ambiguous. Looked up from germline, CDR1 is KGHSH and CDR2 is LQKENI. The CDR3 contains 13 residues. V was trimmed by 3 bases and J by 1 base, leaving 7 bases between them. CDR3 bases: TGTGCCAGCTCACCTCAAAATTCCTACGAGCAGTACGTC. Translated, it gives CASSPQNSYEQYV.

The chain combines TRBV5-1 with TRBJ2-3; 10 nucleotides match TRBD2. V was pared by 3 bases and J by 1 base, with 5 bases of the junction left unmatched. This CDR3 is 16 amino acids long. Germline CDR1 reads SGHRS; CDR2 reads YFSETQ. The CDR3 coding sequence is TGCGCCAGCAGCTCCTCTCTAGCGGGGGGCACAGATACGCAGTATTTT. Translated: CASSSSLAGGTDTQYF.

This sequence joins TRBV9 and TRBJ2-5; D remains unclear. The CDR3 has 13 residues. Per the germline V gene, CDR1 is SGDLS and CDR2 is YYNGEE. V lost 3 bases to trimming and J lost 0 bases, with 6 bases between them. This CDR3 is CASSANHQETQYF. In DNA form, the CDR3 reads TGTGCCAGCAGCGCAAATCACCAAGAGACCCAGTACTTC.

The chain links TRBV7-9 to TRBJ2-7, with D maybe TRBD1 (6 bases). The CDR3 consists of 14 residues. V was pared by 0 bases and J by 4 bases, with 10 bases between. CDR1 is SEHNR, CDR2 FQNEAQ, per germline (reference sequence). CDR3 DNA: TGTGCCAGCAGCTTAGCCCCGACAGGTTACGAGCAGTACGTC. It is translated as CASSLAPTGYEQYV.

The gene calls are TRBV7-6 and TRBJ1-6; D is uncertain. Germline loops: CDR1 SGHVS, CDR2 FNYEAQ. This CDR3 has 13 amino acids. Trimming stripped 3 bases from V and 9 bases from J, with 9 bases between. The CDR3 region is CASSLGGISPLHF. CDR3 sequence (DNA): TGTGCCAGCAGCTTGGGAGGGATTTCACCCCTCCACTTT. The full variable domain, rest sourced from reference TRBV7-6 and TRBJ1-6, is GAGVSQSPRYKVTKRGQDVALRCDPISGHVSLYWYRQALGQGPEFLTYFNYEAQQDKSGLPNDRFSAERPEGSISTLTIQRTEQRDSAMYRCASSLGGISPLHFGNGTRLTVT.